These T cell receptor beta chains were read from a single sample in a study of blood T cell repertoires in COVID-19. The method was immunoSEQ multiplex PCR; TCRdb's version includes in-frame clones alone and lacks a portion of them. The sample includes roughly 250,000 clones, just under 85% of them seen just once. Material for sequencing was peripheral blood. The receptors come from a man aged 50-60 years with acute or convalescent COVID-19. CDR3s include the opening cysteine and the closing phenylalanine or tryptophan. The order of the fields is D gene, V gene, clone size, J gene, CDR3 protein, CDR3 DNA. The D gene is left open where the match is weak. Clone size is shown for a subset of rows, as once, few, many or a class of expanded clone.

>TRBD1|TRBV5-1|once|TRBJ1-4
CASSFGTGSEKLFF
TGCGCCAGCAGCTTTGGGACAGGGAGCGAAAAACTGTTTTTT
>-|TRBV5-4|few|TRBJ2-7
CASSLASRPTYEQYF
TGTGCCAGCAGCTTGGCTAGTCGACCCACCTACGAGCAGTACTTC
>TRBD2|TRBV5-1|-|TRBJ2-7
CASSFLTSGSSYEQYF
TGCGCCAGCAGCTTTCTTACTAGCGGAAGCTCCTACGAGCAGTACTTC
>-|TRBV2|-|TRBJ2-6
CASSERQGLGANVLTF
TGTGCCAGCAGTGAAAGGCAGGGGCTAGGGGCCAACGTCCTGACTTTC
>-|TRBV9|-|TRBJ2-1
CASSVGLAGRDEQFF
TGTGCCAGCAGCGTAGGGCTAGCTGGAAGGGATGAGCAGTTCTTC
>-|TRBV3-1/TRBV3-2|-|TRBJ2-2
CASSPQSGQNTGELFF
TGTGCCAGCAGCCCCCAATCGGGACAGAACACCGGGGAGCTGTTTTTT
>-|TRBV12-3/TRBV12-4|-|TRBJ1-2
CASSIDRSYGYTF
TGTGCCAGCAGCATCGACAGGTCATATGGCTACACCTTC
>-|TRBV24-1|-|TRBJ2-5
CATSAPGLQETQYF
TGTGCCACCAGTGCCCCGGGACTGCAGGAGACCCAGTACTTC
>-|TRBV6-4|few|TRBJ2-2
CASSEGPYTGELFF
TGTGCCAGCAGTGAGGGGCCCTACACCGGGGAGCTGTTTTTT
>TRBD2|TRBV6-6|-|TRBJ2-5
CASRTTSGLADETQYF
TGTGCCAGCAGAACTACCTCGGGACTAGCGGACGAGACCCAGTACTTC
>-|TRBV15|few|TRBJ1-2
CATSSQGDYGYTF
TGTGCCACCAGCAGCCAGGGTGACTATGGCTACACCTTC
>TRBD1|TRBV27|-|TRBJ2-5
CASSRMDRARETQYF
TGTGCCAGCAGTCGAATGGACAGGGCGAGGGAGACCCAGTACTTC
>TRBD1|TRBV15|-|TRBJ1-4
CATRDRGREKLFF
TGTGCCACCAGAGACAGGGGGCGCGAAAAACTGTTTTTT
>-|TRBV7-9|-|TRBJ1-1
CASSLGVSNTEAFF
TGTGCCAGCAGCTTAGGTGTCTCGAACACTGAAGCTTTCTTT
>TRBD2|TRBV10-1|-|TRBJ2-1
CASSHSGSTFF
TGCGCCAGCAGTCACAGCGGGAGTACGTTCTTC
>-|TRBV7-8|-|TRBJ1-5
CASSLVPGWSNQPQHF
TGTGCCAGCAGCTTAGTTCCGGGGTGGAGCAATCAGCCCCAGCATTTT
>TRBD2|TRBV10-1|-|TRBJ2-1
CASSEVAGNNEQFF
TGCGCCAGCAGTGAGGTAGCGGGAAACAATGAGCAGTTCTTC
>TRBD1|TRBV24-1|-|TRBJ2-2
CATSEPGQGTNTGELFF
TGTGCCACCAGTGAACCCGGACAGGGGACTAACACCGGGGAGCTGTTTTTT
>TRBD1|TRBV27|once|TRBJ1-5
CASSLKGANQPQHF
TGTGCCAGCAGTTTGAAGGGGGCAAATCAGCCCCAGCATTTT
>-|TRBV7-3|-|TRBJ1-1
CASSPDSLTEAFF
TGTGCCAGCAGCCCTGACAGTCTCACTGAAGCTTTCTTT
>-|TRBV30|-|TRBJ1-3
CAWSVRLSGNTIYF
TGTGCCTGGAGTGTACGGTTATCTGGAAACACCATATATTTT
>TRBD1|TRBV5-1|-|TRBJ1-2
CASSLSGGRNYGYTF
TGCGCCAGCAGCTTGTCAGGGGGCCGTAACTATGGCTACACCTTC
>TRBD1|TRBV5-1|-|TRBJ2-7
CASSLGTGVLYEQYF
TGCGCCAGCAGCTTGGGGACAGGGGTCCTCTACGAGCAGTACTTC
>-|TRBV6-4|once|TRBJ1-3
CASPQQEMDTIYF
TGTGCCAGCCCTCAACAGGAGATGGACACCATATATTTT
>TRBD2|TRBV5-1|-|TRBJ2-5
CASSPRGGGETQYF
TGCGCCAGCAGCCCGCGGGGGGGCGGCGAGACCCAGTACTTC
>-|TRBV2|-|TRBJ2-7
CASSLWAFFDEQYF
TGTGCCAGCAGTTTATGGGCCTTTTTCGACGAGCAGTACTTC
>TRBD2|TRBV10-3|-|TRBJ2-1
CAITSGMPNEQFF
TGTGCCATCACTAGCGGGATGCCGAATGAGCAGTTCTTC
>-|TRBV6-5|once|TRBJ1-1
CASSYSLLIGDTEAFF
TGTGCCAGCAGTTACTCCCTTCTTATAGGGGACACTGAAGCTTTCTTT
>-|TRBV30|-|TRBJ2-7
CAWRWQGYLEQYF
TGTGCCTGGAGATGGCAGGGGTATCTCGAGCAGTACTTC
>TRBD2|TRBV18|-|TRBJ2-2
CASSPPTASGTGELFF
TGTGCCAGCTCACCACCGACGGCTAGCGGGACCGGGGAGCTGTTTTTT
>TRBD1|TRBV19|-|TRBJ2-7
CASSISGQGAYEQYF
TGTGCCAGTAGTATATCTGGACAGGGGGCCTATGAGCAGTACTTC
>TRBD1|TRBV19|once|TRBJ1-3
CASSITGTEGGNTIYF
TGTGCCAGTAGTATAACCGGGACAGAGGGTGGAAACACCATATATTTT
>-|TRBV28|once|TRBJ1-1
CASSRFRGKEAFF
TGTGCCAGCAGCCGTTTCAGGGGAAAGGAAGCTTTCTTT
>TRBD1|TRBV5-5|-|TRBJ1-5
CASSLAGDRGQPQHF
TGTGCCAGCAGCTTGGCGGGGGACAGGGGGCAGCCCCAGCATTTT
>-|TRBV7-9|-|TRBJ2-3
CASRSTGDTQYF
TGTGCCAGCAGGTCAACCGGAGATACGCAGTATTTT
>TRBD1|TRBV5-4|once|TRBJ2-2
CASSPMTGGTGGELFF
TGTGCCAGCAGCCCTATGACAGGGGGGACCGGCGGGGAGCTGTTTTTT
>TRBD1|TRBV6-5|-|TRBJ1-5
CASSDGTGVNQPQHF
TGTGCCAGCAGCGACGGGACAGGGGTAAATCAGCCCCAGCATTTT
>TRBD1|TRBV30|once|TRBJ1-4
CAWSLQGALWEKLFF
TGTGCCTGGAGTCTTCAGGGGGCCCTATGGGAAAAACTGTTTTTT
>TRBD2|TRBV10-2|-|TRBJ2-2
CASSFSGGAGTGELFF
TGCGCCAGCAGCTTTAGCGGGGGGGCCGGCACCGGGGAGCTGTTTTTT
>TRBD2|TRBV19|few|TRBJ2-7
CASSIHPLAGKRYEQYF
TGTGCCAGTAGTATCCATCCACTAGCGGGGAAGCGCTACGAGCAGTACTTC
>-|TRBV6-5|-|TRBJ1-5
CASARERNQPQHF
TGTGCCAGCGCCAGGGAACGTAATCAGCCCCAGCATTTT
>-|TRBV10-3|few|TRBJ1-2
CAISESGRGGYTF
TGTGCCATCAGTGAGTCTGGACGGGGTGGCTACACCTTC
>-|TRBV5-8|-|TRBJ1-3
CASSLSGSGNTIYF
TGTGCCAGCAGCTTAAGTGGGAGCGGAAACACCATATATTTT
>-|TRBV5-1|-|TRBJ1-1
CASSLGRLNTEAFF
TGCGCCAGCAGCTTAGGGAGGTTGAACACTGAAGCTTTCTTT
>TRBD1|TRBV18|-|TRBJ2-7
CASSPPGRQGVHEQYF
TGTGCCAGCTCACCACCAGGCCGACAGGGAGTCCACGAGCAGTACTTC
>-|TRBV5-5|-|TRBJ2-7
CASSLGLFYEQYF
TGTGCCAGCAGCCTGGGACTTTTCTACGAGCAGTACTTC
>TRBD1|TRBV3-1/TRBV3-2|-|TRBJ2-7
CASSPRDRGTYEQYF
TGTGCCAGCAGCCCCCGGGACAGGGGGACCTACGAGCAGTACTTC
>TRBD1|TRBV6-6|-|TRBJ1-2
CASSAQGARYGYTF
TGTGCCAGCAGTGCCCAGGGGGCGCGATATGGCTACACCTTC
>TRBD1|TRBV5-1|-|TRBJ1-2
CASRSGTANYGYTF
TGCGCCAGCAGGTCCGGGACAGCTAACTATGGCTACACCTTC
>-|TRBV10-3|-|TRBJ1-4
CAIRKTPGTTNEKLFF
TGTGCCATCAGGAAGACACCGGGAACAACTAATGAAAAACTGTTTTTT
>TRBD1|TRBV29-1|-|TRBJ1-1
CSDNDRAGAFF
TGCAGCGATAACGACAGGGCTGGAGCTTTCTTT
>-|TRBV2|few|TRBJ2-3
CASSESGTPPDTQYF
TGTGCCAGCAGTGAATCAGGAACCCCCCCAGATACGCAGTATTTT
>-|TRBV27|-|TRBJ2-3
CASSSFTSGGTDTQYF
TGTGCCAGCAGTTCATTTACGAGCGGAGGCACAGATACGCAGTATTTT